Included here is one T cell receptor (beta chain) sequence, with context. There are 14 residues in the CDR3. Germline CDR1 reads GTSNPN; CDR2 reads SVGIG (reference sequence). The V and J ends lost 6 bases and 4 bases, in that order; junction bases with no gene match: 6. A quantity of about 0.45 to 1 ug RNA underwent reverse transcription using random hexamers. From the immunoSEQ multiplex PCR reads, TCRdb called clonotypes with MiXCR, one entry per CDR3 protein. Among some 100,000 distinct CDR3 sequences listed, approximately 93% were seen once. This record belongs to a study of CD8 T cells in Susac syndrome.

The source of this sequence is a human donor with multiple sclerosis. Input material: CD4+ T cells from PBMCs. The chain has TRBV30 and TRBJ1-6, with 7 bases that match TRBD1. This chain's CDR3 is CACAGQAYNSPLHF. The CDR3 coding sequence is TGTGCCTGTGCCGGACAGGCTTATAATTCACCCCTCCACTTT. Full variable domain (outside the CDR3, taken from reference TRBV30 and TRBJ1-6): SQTIHQWPATLVQPVGSPLSLECTVEGTSNPNLYWYRQAAGRGLQLLFYSVGIGQISSEVPQNLSASRPQDRQFILSSKKLLLSDSGFYLCACAGQAYNSPLHFGNGTRLTVT.